This is a list of T cell receptor beta chains from one sample in a study of PD-1 blockade in classical Hodgkin lymphoma. Produced via immunoSEQ multiplex PCR; TCRdb's table is partial and in-frame only. The data show under 25,000 clones, around three quarters seen once. The sequenced sample was CD4+ T cells from blood, obtained before the fourth cycle of nivolumab. Source of these receptors: a human donor with classical Hodgkin lymphoma. Each CDR3 is given with its conserved first and last residue. D genes are given only for firm matches. Rows give clone size only sometimes, using once, few, many, or a class for an expanded clone.

TRBV4-3	TRBD1	TRBJ1-2	NA	TGCGCCAGCAGCACCGGACAGGGGGCTGGCTACACCTTC	CASSTGQGAGYTF
TRBV7-9	NA	TRBJ2-1	few	TGTGCCAGCAGCTTAGACAATGAGCAGTTCTTC	CASSLDNEQFF
TRBV15	TRBD1	TRBJ1-5	NA	TGTGCCACCAGCAGAGATGGGACAGGGCTCAATCAGCCCCAGCATTTT	CATSRDGTGLNQPQHF
TRBV27	TRBD2	TRBJ2-1	NA	TGTGCCAGCACCTCAGACCTAGCGGGGGGTACCTACAATGAGCAGTTCTTC	CASTSDLAGGTYNEQFF
TRBV5-5	TRBD1	TRBJ2-3	NA	TGTGCCAGCAGCTTAACAGGGGCAGATACGCAGTATTTT	CASSLTGADTQYF
TRBV19	NA	TRBJ1-6	medium-sized	TGTGCCAGTACCGGGCAGGCAAATTCACCCCTCCACTTT	CASTGQANSPLHF
TRBV19	NA	TRBJ1-4	NA	TGTGCCAGTAGTAAACGGGACGGATCATATGAAAAACTGTTTTTT	CASSKRDGSYEKLFF
TRBV5-6	NA	TRBJ1-2	few	TGTGCCAGCAGCTTGGTGGGACGCTCTGGGCGCTATGGCTACACCTTC	CASSLVGRSGRYGYTF
TRBV2	NA	TRBJ1-6	NA	TGTGCCAGCAGTGATTCATGGTCACCCCTCCACTTT	CASSDSWSPLHF
TRBV11-2	NA	TRBJ1-1	NA	TGTGCCAGCAGCTTTTCCGAGAACACTGAAGCTTTCTTT	CASSFSENTEAFF
TRBV30	NA	TRBJ1-3	once	TGTGCCTGGAGTGACTCTGGAAACACCATATATTTT	CAWSDSGNTIYF
TRBV5-4	TRBD2	TRBJ2-3	NA	TGTGCCAGCAGCGGCAGACTAGCGGGGGACTTCACAGATACGCAGTATTTT	CASSGRLAGDFTDTQYF
TRBV11-2	NA	TRBJ1-2	medium-sized	TGTGCCAGCAGCCCAAGGGGGGAGGGGGTCTATGGCTACACCTTC	CASSPRGEGVYGYTF
TRBV15	NA	TRBJ1-3	NA	TGTGCCACCAGCAGAGATCTTCAATCTACAAACACCATATATTTT	CATSRDLQSTNTIYF
TRBV7-8	NA	TRBJ2-3	NA	TGTGCCAGCAGCCCCTCTAGTGCCGGGGTTAGGCAGTATTTT	CASSPSSAGVRQYF
TRBV7-2	NA	TRBJ1-4	NA	TGTGCCAGCAGCCGGGACGGACCCCGCGAAAAACTGTTTTTT	CASSRDGPREKLFF
TRBV6-1	TRBD2	TRBJ2-5	NA	TGTGCCAGCAGTGTTCGGGGGGGCAGCATTCAAGAGACCCAGTACTTC	CASSVRGGSIQETQYF
TRBV19	NA	TRBJ1-4	NA	TGTGCCAGTAGCTATAATGAAAAACTGTTTTTT	CASSYNEKLFF
TRBV7-2	TRBD2	TRBJ2-7	once	TGTGCCAGCAGAGACACGGGGGGCTCCTACGAGCAGTACTTC	CASRDTGGSYEQYF
TRBV7-9	NA	TRBJ1-1	NA	TGTGCCAGCAGCACAAACCGGGGGCCGGGGAACACTGAAGCTTTCTTC	CASSTNRGPGNTEAFF
TRBV10-1	TRBD1	TRBJ1-5	NA	TGCGCCAGCAGTTTGACAGGGGACCAGCCCCAGCATTTT	CASSLTGDQPQHF
TRBV7-2	TRBD1	TRBJ2-3	NA	TGTGCCAGCAGCTTATCTCCGGGACAGGGCACAGATACGCAGTATTTT	CASSLSPGQGTDTQYF
TRBV28	NA	TRBJ2-7	NA	TGTGCCAGCAGTTCCGGGGGTGGTTACGAGCAGTACTTC	CASSSGGGYEQYF
TRBV9	TRBD2	TRBJ2-7	NA	TGTGCCAGCAGCGTTTTAGCGGGGGACGCTTACGAGCAGTACTTC	CASSVLAGDAYEQYF
TRBV10-3	NA	TRBJ1-6	few	TGTGCCATCAGGTTGGGGGACGCGAATAATTCACCCCTCCACTTT	CAIRLGDANNSPLHF
TRBV27	NA	TRBJ1-1	NA	TGTGCCAGCAGTATCCGGACCGCGAACACTGAAGCTTTCTTT	CASSIRTANTEAFF
TRBV5-8	NA	TRBJ2-2	once	TGTGCCAGCAGCCCCTTGGGGCTAATCACCGGGGAGCTGTTTTTT	CASSPLGLITGELFF
TRBV4-2	NA	TRBJ1-3	NA	TGTGCCAGCAGCCAAGAAATGTGGGGCTCTGGAAACACCATATATTTT	CASSQEMWGSGNTIYF
TRBV4-2	NA	TRBJ2-3	NA	TGTGCCAGCAGGGTGGGGCCAGGTAGCTTGTTGAGCACAGATACGCAGTATTTT	CASRVGPGSLLSTDTQYF
TRBV5-5	NA	TRBJ2-7	NA	TGTGCCAGCAGGAGAGGGAGAATAAACTTATACGAGCAGTACTTC	CASRRGRINLYEQYF
TRBV19	TRBD2	TRBJ2-3	NA	TGTGCTACCAGGAGGGCGGGGGGCCGGAGCACAGATACGCAGTATTTT	CATRRAGGRSTDTQYF
TRBV18	TRBD1	TRBJ1-3	NA	TGTGCCAGCTCTCGGCTCGTCTTCCAGGGGGACACCATATATTTT	CASSRLVFQGDTIYF
TRBV4-3	NA	TRBJ1-6	NA	TGCGCCAGCAGCCCAGTCGAGGTGACTTCACCCCTCCACTTT	CASSPVEVTSPLHF
TRBV7-2	NA	TRBJ1-5	NA	TGTGCCAGCAGCTCGAACGTTTTCGGCCAGCCCCAGCATTTT	CASSSNVFGQPQHF
TRBV5-5	NA	TRBJ1-1	NA	TGTGCCAGCAGCAGACGAGACACTGAAGCTTTCTTT	CASSRRDTEAFF